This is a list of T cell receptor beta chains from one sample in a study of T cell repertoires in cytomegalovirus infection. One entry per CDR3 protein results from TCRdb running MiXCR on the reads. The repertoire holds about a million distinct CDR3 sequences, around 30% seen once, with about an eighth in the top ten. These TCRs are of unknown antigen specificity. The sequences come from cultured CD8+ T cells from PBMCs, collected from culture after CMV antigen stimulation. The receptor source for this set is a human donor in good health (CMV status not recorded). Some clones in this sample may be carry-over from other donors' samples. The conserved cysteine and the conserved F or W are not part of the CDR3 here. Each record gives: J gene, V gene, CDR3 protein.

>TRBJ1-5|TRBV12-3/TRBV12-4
ASTLGGEPLPQH
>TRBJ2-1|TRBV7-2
ASSLHITNLGEQF
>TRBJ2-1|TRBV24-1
ATSFRDGPYNEQF
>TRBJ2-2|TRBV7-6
ASLGGGTTGELF
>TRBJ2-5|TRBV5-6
ASSLSGGTQY
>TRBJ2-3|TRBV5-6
ASTQGWADTQY
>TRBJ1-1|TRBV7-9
ASSQPGTANTEAF
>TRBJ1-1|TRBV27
ASKLGGHLTEAF
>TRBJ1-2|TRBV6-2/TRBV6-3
ASDGPREGYT
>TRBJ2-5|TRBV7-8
ASSDSGGQETQY
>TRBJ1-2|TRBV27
ASSLSPFLDGFYGYT
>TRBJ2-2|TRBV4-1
ANNQSTGVHGELF